A single sample is the source of the 14 T cell receptor beta chains below, sequenced in a study of lymphopenia after photon versus proton radiotherapy. Using immunoSEQ multiplex PCR, the repertoire was profiled, and TCRdb retains in-frame clones only, with some absent. The sample includes roughly 13,000 clones, 88% of them seen just once. Material: peripheral blood, obtained from a patient treated with photon-based radiotherapy. The source of these receptors is a man aged 55 to 70 with pancreatic cancer.

The chain recombines TRBV7-9 with TRBJ1-2; D is ambiguous. In germline, CDR1 is SEHNR, CDR2 FQNEAQ (reference sequence). V lost 4 bases to trimming and J lost 6 bases, with 18 bases between them. The CDR3 is made up of 15 amino acids. CDR3 nucleotides: TGTGCCAGCAGCTCCCGGGCCGGATTTGGGGATGGCTACACCTTC. It yields the protein CASSSRAGFGDGYTF. The complete variable domain, with remaining parts taken from reference TRBV7-9 and TRBJ1-2, reads DTGVSQNPRHKITKRGQNVTFRCDPISEHNRLYWYRQTLGQGPEFLTYFQNEAQLEKSRLLSDRFSAERPKGSFSTLEIQRTEQGDSAMYLCASSSRAGFGDGYTFGSGTRLTVV.

The gene calls are TRBV4-1 and TRBJ2-5; 9 positions match TRBD1. CDR1 is MGHRA and CDR2 is YSYEKL in the germline V gene. After removal of 4 bases from V and 2 bases from J, the junction contained 14 bases not matched to a gene. This CDR3 contains 18 residues. CDR3 residues: CASSRIIPGQGNQETQYF. CDR3 bases: TGCGCCAGCAGCCGGATCATTCCGGGACAGGGAAATCAAGAGACCCAGTACTTC.

V gene TRBV6-1 combines with J gene TRBJ2-2; 10 bases map to TRBD2. The CDR3 is 14 amino acids. Trimming took 10 bases from V and 7 from J; bases not matched to a gene: 9. In germline, CDR1 is MNHNS, CDR2 SASEGT. DNA of the CDR3: TGTGCCACCCTTAGCCTAGCGGGGGTCGGGGAGCTGTTTTTT. Protein product: CATLSLAGVGELFF.

The chain links TRBV5-1 to TRBJ2-7; D gene ambiguous. The V gene's germline CDR1 is SGHRS and CDR2 YFSETQ. The CDR3 runs 14 residues. V was clipped by 2 bases and J by 6 bases, with 15 bases between them. The CDR3 spells CASSFTVGPSEQYF. The CDR3 bases are TGCGCCAGCAGCTTTACGGTTGGTCCGAGCGAGCAGTACTTC.

The V call is TRBV5-1, the J call TRBJ2-3; 14 bases are a match to TRBD2. This CDR3 is 15 amino acids long. After removal of 3 bases from V and 5 bases from J, the junction contained 2 bases not matched to a gene. CDR1 and CDR2 (germline): SGHRS, YFSETQ. The CDR3 loop is CASSSGLAGGDTQYF. The CDR3 DNA reads TGCGCCAGCAGCTCAGGACTAGCGGGGGGAGATACGCAGTATTTT. Full variable domain (rest looked up from reference TRBV5-1 and TRBJ2-3): KAGVTQTPRYLIKTRGQQVTLSCSPISGHRSVSWYQQTPGQGLQFLFEYFSETQRNKGNFPGRFSGRQFSNSRSEMNVSTLELGDSALYLCASSSGLAGGDTQYFGPGTRLTVL.

This chain links TRBV5-1 with TRBJ2-1; the D gene is possibly TRBD1 (6 bases). V lost 0 bases, J lost 8 bases, and 9 bases lay in between. The CDR3 spans 13 residues. CDR1 and CDR2 from the germline V gene are SGHRS and YFSETQ. CDR3 region: CASSLGQADEQFF. CDR3 nucleotides: TGCGCCAGCAGCTTGGGACAGGCCGATGAGCAGTTCTTC.

The chain couples TRBV5-4 to TRBJ2-2; possibly TRBD1 for D (5 bases). Trimming stripped 0 bases from V and 5 bases from J, with 11 bases between. The CDR3 sequence is 15 residues long. Germline V lookup: CDR1 SGHNT, CDR2 YYREEE (reference sequence). The CDR3 region has the DNA TGTGCCAGCAGCTTGGTCCAGGGTTCGACCGGGGAGCTGTTTTTT. It encodes CASSLVQGSTGELFF.

V usage is TRBV5-4 and J usage is TRBJ2-4; 8 bases are a match to TRBD2. Germline CDR1 SGHNT, CDR2 YYREEE (reference sequence). V was clipped by 4 bases and J by 2 bases; unmatched bases: 5. The CDR3 covers 15 residues. The CDR3 DNA follows: TGTGCCAGCAGCCCCGGGGGGGCGTCCAAAAACATTCAGTACTTC. Protein sequence: CASSPGGASKNIQYF.

CDR3 DNA: TGTGCCAGCAGTGAAGGCAGGGACTCTGGAAACACCATATATTTT. Translated: CASSEGRDSGNTIYF. The V and J genes are TRBV2 and TRBJ1-3; maybe TRBD1 (5 bases). Germline-derived CDR1 and CDR2 are SNHLY and FYNNEI. The CDR3 consists of 15 residues. Deletions cut 1 base from V and 0 bases from J, with 7 bases between.

The CDR3 DNA reads as TGCGCCAGCAGGCAGGGAGTTGACACTGAAGCTTTCTTT. Residues: CASRQGVDTEAFF. The chain carries TRBV10-1 and TRBJ1-1; TRBD1 is a possible D gene (5 bases). The V end was cut by 6 bases, the J end by 3 bases, with 11 bases between. The V gene's germline CDR1 is WNHNN and CDR2 SYGVQD (reference sequence). The CDR3 totals 13 residues.

The chain employs TRBV19 and TRBJ2-2, with 10 bases that match TRBD2. The germline gives CDR1 LNHDA, CDR2 SQIVND (reference sequence). V was clipped by 7 bases and J by 0 bases; unmatched bases: 8. This CDR3 comprises 17 residues. The CDR3 sequence: CASIRVAGGSNTGELFF. In DNA form, the CDR3 reads TGTGCCAGTATCCGGGTAGCGGGGGGTTCGAACACCGGGGAGCTGTTTTTT.

V is TRBV2 and J is TRBJ1-4, with 12 bases lining up with TRBD1. From germline, CDR1 is SNHLY and CDR2 FYNNEI. After removal of 6 bases from V and 7 bases from J, the junction contained 3 bases not matched to a gene. The CDR3 extends over 14 amino acids. The CDR3 loop reads CASRWDRGREKLFF. The CDR3 DNA reads as TGTGCCAGCAGGTGGGACAGGGGGCGTGAAAAACTGTTTTTT.

The V call is TRBV29-1, the J call TRBJ2-2; the D is unclear. This CDR3 comprises 13 residues. CDR1 is SQVTM and CDR2 is ANQGSEA in the germline V gene. Trimming removed 6 bases at V and 4 bases at J, with 12 bases between. The CDR3 sequence is CSVVWGTTGELFF. For the CDR3, the DNA is TGCAGCGTCGTTTGGGGAACCACCGGGGAGCTGTTTTTT.

V gene TRBV6-5 combines with J gene TRBJ1-1, with no clear D. CDR3 length: 14 amino acids. Germline CDR1 reads MNHEY; CDR2 reads SVGAGI. Trimming removed 0 bases from V and 1 base from J, with 6 bases in between. CDR3 residues: CASSYSRRNTEAFF. The DNA for the CDR3 is TGTGCCAGCAGTTACTCGAGGAGGAACACTGAAGCTTTCTTT.